The clone carrying this T cell receptor beta chain has a handful of counts. Its antigen is unknown. Treatment meaning: approximately 9-day PBMC culture with coronavirus spike peptide pools or control peptides (ViraFEST assay). With the Oncomine TCR Beta short-read assay, DNA from cultured CD4+ T cells was sequenced. From the PCR reads, TCRdb called clonotypes with MiXCR, one entry per CDR3 protein. The data show about 10,000 distinct CDR3 sequences, more than 35% seen once. The CDR3 is made up of 13 amino acids. Germline V gives CDR1 SGHVS, CDR2 FNYEAQ. With 5 bases removed from V and 5 bases from J, the gap between germline ends came to 12 bases. The data derive from a study of vaccination and CD4 T cells after COVID-19.

Sequencing was performed on CD4+ T cells from blood, cultured in vitro. The V and J genes are TRBV7-6 and TRBJ2-5; unclear D gene. The clonotype originates from a human donor who had recovered from COVID-19. CDR3: CASSPLRVETQYF. In DNA, the CDR3 is TGTGCCAGCAGCCCCCTTCGAGTTGAGACCCAGTACTTC.